These 6 T cell receptor beta chains came from one sample sequenced in a study of monozygotic twins with inflammatory bowel disease. For each CDR3 protein, TCRdb gives one entry from its re-call of the 5' RACE reads, without DNA. The data show 150,000 to 200,000 distinct CDR3 sequences, and the top ten clones hold around 7.2%. Material: blood. The receptors shown here come from a human donor with ulcerative colitis or Crohn's disease, or a healthy co-twin of an affected twin (not recorded which).

V is TRBV5-5 and J is TRBJ1-5; TCRdb selects TRBD1, and the lack of DNA leaves this call unchecked. CDR3 length equals 15 residues. Germline V gene sequence: CDR1 SGHKS, CDR2 YYEKEE (reference sequence). CDR3 in amino acids: CASSANTGGNQPQHF. Full variable domain (rest looked up from reference TRBV5-5 and TRBJ1-5): DAGVTQSPTHLIKTRGQQVTLRCSPISGHKSVSWYQQVLGQGPQFIFQYYEKEERGRGNFPDRFSARQFPNYSSELNVNALLLGDSALYLCASSANTGGNQPQHFGDGTRLSIL.

This chain joins TRBV5-5 and TRBJ2-1; the D call of TRBD1 rests on TCRdb alone, since no DNA is present to check it. This CDR3 has 17 residues. In germline, CDR1 is SGHKS, CDR2 YYEKEE (reference sequence). The CDR3: CASSLAGDLPGYNEQFF.

This rearrangement joins TRBV5-4 to TRBJ2-3; TCRdb lists TRBD2, though no DNA is available to test this call. Looked up from germline, CDR1 is SGHNT and CDR2 is YYREEE (reference sequence). The CDR3 has 13 amino acids. The CDR3 sequence is CASSRLLGDTQYF.

The genes are TRBV12-3 or TRBV12-4 and TRBJ2-7; TCRdb gives TRBD1 as the D gene, but with no DNA this cannot be confirmed. The CDR3 runs to 14 residues. The CDR3 region is CASSPGGYRSEQYF.

This rearrangement joins TRBV10-3 to TRBJ2-7; TCRdb's assignment of TRBD1 cannot be checked, as there is no DNA. This CDR3 spans 14 amino acids. CDR1 and CDR2 from the germline V gene are ENHRY and SYGVKD. The CDR3 sequence: CAISEWGTTYEQYF.

This chain connects TRBV5-4 to TRBJ1-1. The CDR3 consists of 14 residues. Germline values: CDR1 SGHNT, CDR2 YYREEE (reference sequence). The CDR3 protein is CASSFRVGNTEAFF.